This T cell receptor beta chain was sequenced in a study of shared clonotypes between healthy human individuals. The V segment lost 4 bases and the J segment 0 bases; nucleotides outside the gene matches: 3. The CDR3 runs to 13 residues. CDR1 and CDR2 (germline): SQVTM, ANQGSEA. Study-wide findings and caveats: Sampling used blood alone; tissue repertoires probably differ.

Original processing notes: Junction-only immunoSEQ data arrived without quality scores, meaning filtering differed. Sequencing used immunoSEQ multiplex PCR; TCRdb keeps in-frame clones, though not all of them. D and trimming were read from the DNA, whereas the V and J calls and clone size are those reported in that table. The data show about 490,000 clones, over 60% seen once. About this clone itself: The antigen remains undetermined.

The specimen was PBMCs. This chain links TRBV29-1 with TRBJ2-7; TRBD2 agrees at 7 bases. This clonotype was obtained from a middle-aged woman in good health. Some clones in this sample may be carry-over from other donors' samples. CDR3 in amino acids: CSVAERGSYEQYF. CDR3 in DNA: TGCAGCGTTGCGGAGCGGGGCTCCTACGAGCAGTACTTC.